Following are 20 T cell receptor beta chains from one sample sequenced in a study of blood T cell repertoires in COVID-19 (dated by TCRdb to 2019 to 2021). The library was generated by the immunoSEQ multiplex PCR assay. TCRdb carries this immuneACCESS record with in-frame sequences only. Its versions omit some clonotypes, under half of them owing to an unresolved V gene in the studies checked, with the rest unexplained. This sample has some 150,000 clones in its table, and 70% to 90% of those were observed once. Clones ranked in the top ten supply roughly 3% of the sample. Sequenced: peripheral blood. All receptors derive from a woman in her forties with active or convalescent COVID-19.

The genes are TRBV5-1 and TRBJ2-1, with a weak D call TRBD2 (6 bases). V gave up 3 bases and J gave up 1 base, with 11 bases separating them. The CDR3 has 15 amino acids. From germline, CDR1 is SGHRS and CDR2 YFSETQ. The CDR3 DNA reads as TGCGCCAGCAGCTCTAGCGCCAGATCCTACAATGAGCAGTTCTTC. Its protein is CASSSSARSYNEQFF.

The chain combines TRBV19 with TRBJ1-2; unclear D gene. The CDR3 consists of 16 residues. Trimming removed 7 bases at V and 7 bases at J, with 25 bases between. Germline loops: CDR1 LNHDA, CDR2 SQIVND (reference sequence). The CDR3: CASTSPRLRGLAGYTF. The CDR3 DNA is TGTGCCAGTACCTCACCCCGCCTTAGAGGGTTGGCTGGCTACACCTTC.

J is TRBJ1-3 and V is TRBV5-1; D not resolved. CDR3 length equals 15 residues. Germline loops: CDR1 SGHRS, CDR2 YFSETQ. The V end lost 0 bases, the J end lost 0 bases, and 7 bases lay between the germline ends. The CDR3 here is CASSLDIASGNTIYF. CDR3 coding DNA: TGCGCCAGCAGCTTGGACATCGCCTCTGGAAACACCATATATTTT.

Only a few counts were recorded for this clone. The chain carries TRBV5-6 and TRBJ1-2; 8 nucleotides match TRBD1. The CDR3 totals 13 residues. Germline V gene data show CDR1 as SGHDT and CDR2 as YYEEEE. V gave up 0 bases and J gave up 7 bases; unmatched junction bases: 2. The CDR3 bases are TGTGCCAGCAGCTTGGCCGGGACAGGTGGCTACACCTTC. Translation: CASSLAGTGGYTF. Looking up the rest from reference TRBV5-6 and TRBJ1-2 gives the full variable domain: DAGVTQSPTHLIKTRGQQVTLRCSPKSGHDTVSWYQQALGQGPQFIFQYYEEEERQRGNFPDRFSGHQFPNYSSELNVNALLLGDSALYLCASSLAGTGGYTFGSGTRLTVV.

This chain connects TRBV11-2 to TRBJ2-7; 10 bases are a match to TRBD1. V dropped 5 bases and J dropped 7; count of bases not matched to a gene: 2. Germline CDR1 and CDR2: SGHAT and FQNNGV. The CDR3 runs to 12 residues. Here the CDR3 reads CASSPGQGEQYF. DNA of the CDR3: TGTGCCAGCAGCCCGGGACAGGGGGAGCAGTACTTC.

The chain's CDR3 is CASSGTGEQYF. CDR3 DNA sequence: TGTGCCAGCAGTGGGACAGGCGAGCAGTACTTC. The chain links TRBV27 to TRBJ2-7; TRBD1 aligns across 8 bases. J was trimmed by 6 bases and V by 5 bases; bases with no gene match: 0. Germline V lookup: CDR1 MNHEY, CDR2 SMNVEV (reference sequence). The CDR3 consists of 11 residues.

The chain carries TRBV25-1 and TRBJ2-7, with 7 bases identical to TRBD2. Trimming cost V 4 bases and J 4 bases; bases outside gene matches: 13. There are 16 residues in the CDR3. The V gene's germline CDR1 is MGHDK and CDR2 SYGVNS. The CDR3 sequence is CASSGLGRESGYEQYF. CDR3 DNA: TGTGCCAGCAGTGGGTTAGGGCGGGAGAGCGGGTACGAGCAGTACTTC.

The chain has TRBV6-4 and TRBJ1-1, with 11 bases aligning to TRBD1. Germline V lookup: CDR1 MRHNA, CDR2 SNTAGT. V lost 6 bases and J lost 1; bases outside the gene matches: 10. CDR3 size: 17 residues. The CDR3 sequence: CASSPGTGGIGNTEAFF. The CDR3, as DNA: TGTGCCAGCAGCCCGGGGACAGGGGGTATTGGGAACACTGAAGCTTTCTTT.

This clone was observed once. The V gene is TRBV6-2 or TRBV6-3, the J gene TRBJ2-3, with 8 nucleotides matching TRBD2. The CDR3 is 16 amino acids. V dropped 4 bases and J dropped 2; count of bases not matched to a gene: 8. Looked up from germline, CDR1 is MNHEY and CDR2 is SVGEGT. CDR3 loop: CASSSPLAGFTDTQYF. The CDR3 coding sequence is TGTGCCAGCAGTTCTCCCCTAGCGGGTTTCACAGATACGCAGTATTTT.

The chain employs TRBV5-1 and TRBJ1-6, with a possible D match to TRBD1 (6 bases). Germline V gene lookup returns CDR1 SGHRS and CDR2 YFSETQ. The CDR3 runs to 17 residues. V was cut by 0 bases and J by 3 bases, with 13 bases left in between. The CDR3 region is CASSLGVTGSYNSPLHF. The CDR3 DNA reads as TGCGCCAGCAGCTTGGGGGTTACAGGGAGCTATAATTCACCCCTCCACTTT.

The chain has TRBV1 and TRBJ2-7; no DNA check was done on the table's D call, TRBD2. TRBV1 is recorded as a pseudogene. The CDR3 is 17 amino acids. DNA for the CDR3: TGCACCAGCAGCCAAGATCCATCAGCGGCACTTGACTACGAGCAGTACTTC. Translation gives CTSSQDPSAALDYEQYF.

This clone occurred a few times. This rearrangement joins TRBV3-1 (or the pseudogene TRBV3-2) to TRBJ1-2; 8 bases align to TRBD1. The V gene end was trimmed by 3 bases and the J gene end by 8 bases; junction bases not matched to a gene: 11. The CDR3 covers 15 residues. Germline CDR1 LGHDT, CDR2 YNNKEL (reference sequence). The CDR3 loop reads CASSQGRQGLGGYTF. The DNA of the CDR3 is TGTGCCAGCAGCCAGGGGAGACAGGGGTTGGGCGGCTACACCTTC.

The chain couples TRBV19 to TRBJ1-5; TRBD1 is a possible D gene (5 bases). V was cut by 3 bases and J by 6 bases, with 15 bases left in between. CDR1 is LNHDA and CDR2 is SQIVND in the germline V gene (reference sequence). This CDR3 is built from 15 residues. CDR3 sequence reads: CASSIQGRTIQPQHF. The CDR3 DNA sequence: TGTGCCAGTAGTATTCAGGGACGGACTATTCAGCCCCAGCATTTT.

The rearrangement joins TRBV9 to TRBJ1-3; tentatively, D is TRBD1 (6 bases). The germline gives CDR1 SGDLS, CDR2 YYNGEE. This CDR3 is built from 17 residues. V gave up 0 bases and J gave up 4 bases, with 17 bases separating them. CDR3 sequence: CASSVEARGLGGNTIYF. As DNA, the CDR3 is TGTGCCAGCAGCGTAGAAGCCAGGGGCTTAGGGGGAAACACCATATATTTT.

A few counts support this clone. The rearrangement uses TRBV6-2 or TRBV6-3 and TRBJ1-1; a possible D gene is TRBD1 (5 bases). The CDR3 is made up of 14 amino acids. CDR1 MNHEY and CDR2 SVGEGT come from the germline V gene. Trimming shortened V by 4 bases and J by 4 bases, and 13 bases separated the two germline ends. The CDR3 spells CASSSPGGTTEAFF. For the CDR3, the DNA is TGTGCCAGCAGTTCTCCCGGGGGGACCACTGAAGCTTTCTTT.

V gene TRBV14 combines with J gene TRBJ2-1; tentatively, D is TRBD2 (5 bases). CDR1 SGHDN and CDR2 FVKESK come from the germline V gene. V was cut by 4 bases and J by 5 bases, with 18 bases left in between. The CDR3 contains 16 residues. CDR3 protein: CASSLAARGWDNEQFF. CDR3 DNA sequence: TGTGCCAGCAGCCTCGCGGCCCGGGGATGGGACAATGAGCAGTTCTTC.

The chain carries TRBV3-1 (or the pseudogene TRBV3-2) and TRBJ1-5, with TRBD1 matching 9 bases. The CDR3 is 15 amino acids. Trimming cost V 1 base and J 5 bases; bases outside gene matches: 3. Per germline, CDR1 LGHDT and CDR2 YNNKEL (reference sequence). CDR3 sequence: CASSQGTGDYQPQHF. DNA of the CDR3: TGTGCCAGCAGCCAAGGGACAGGGGATTATCAGCCCCAGCATTTT.

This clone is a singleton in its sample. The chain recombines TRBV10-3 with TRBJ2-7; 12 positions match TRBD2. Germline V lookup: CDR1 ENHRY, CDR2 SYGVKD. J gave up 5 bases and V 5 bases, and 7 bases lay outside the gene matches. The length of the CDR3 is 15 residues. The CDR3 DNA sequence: TGTGCCATCAGTTCGGGGGGACTAGCGGGCGACGAGCAGTACTTC. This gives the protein CAISSGGLAGDEQYF.

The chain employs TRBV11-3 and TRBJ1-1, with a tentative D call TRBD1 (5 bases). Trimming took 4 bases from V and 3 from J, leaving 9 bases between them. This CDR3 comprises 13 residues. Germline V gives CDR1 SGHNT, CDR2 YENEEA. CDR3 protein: CASSSARDTEAFF. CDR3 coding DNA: TGTGCCAGCAGCTCCGCCAGGGACACTGAAGCTTTCTTT.

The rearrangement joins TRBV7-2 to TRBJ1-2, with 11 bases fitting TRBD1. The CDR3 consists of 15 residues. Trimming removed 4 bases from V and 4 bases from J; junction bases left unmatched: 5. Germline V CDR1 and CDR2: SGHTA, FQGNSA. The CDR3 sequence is CASSWGTGGPYGYTF. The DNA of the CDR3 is TGTGCCAGCAGCTGGGGGACAGGGGGGCCCTATGGCTACACCTTC.